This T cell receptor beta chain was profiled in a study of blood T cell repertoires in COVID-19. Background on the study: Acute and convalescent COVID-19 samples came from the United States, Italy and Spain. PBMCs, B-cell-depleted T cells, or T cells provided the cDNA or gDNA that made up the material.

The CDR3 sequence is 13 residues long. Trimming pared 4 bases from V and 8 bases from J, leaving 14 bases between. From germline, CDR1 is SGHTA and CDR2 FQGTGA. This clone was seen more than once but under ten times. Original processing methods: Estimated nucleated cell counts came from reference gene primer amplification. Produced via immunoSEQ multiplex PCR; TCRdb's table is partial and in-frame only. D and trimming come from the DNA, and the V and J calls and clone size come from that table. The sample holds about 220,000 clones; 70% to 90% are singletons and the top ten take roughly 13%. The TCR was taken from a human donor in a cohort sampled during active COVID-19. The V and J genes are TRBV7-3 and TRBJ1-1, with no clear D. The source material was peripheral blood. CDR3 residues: CASSSNLRREAFF. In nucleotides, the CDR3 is TGTGCCAGCAGCTCTAACTTACGGAGGGAAGCTTTCTTT.